One and the same sample provided the 13 T cell receptor beta chains below, sequenced in a study of blood T cell repertoires in COVID-19. Repertoires were generated with immunoSEQ multiplex PCR, while TCRdb's copy carries only in-frame clones and drops some. The repertoire holds more than 110,000 clones, with just under 90% as singletons. What was sequenced was peripheral blood. The receptors shown here come from a woman in her thirties or forties with acute or convalescent COVID-19.

This chain joins TRBV4-3 and TRBJ2-7; D might be TRBD1 (6 bases). From germline, CDR1 is LGHNA and CDR2 YSLEER. CDR3 length: 13 residues. Trimming took off 8 bases at V and 8 bases at J, with 19 bases between the two ends. The CDR3 spells CASSPSTGRQQYF. DNA for the CDR3: TGCGCCAGCTCCCCTTCAACAGGGAGACAGCAGTACTTC.

The J gene is TRBJ1-1, the V gene TRBV2; D is undetermined. Trimming left V 8 bases short and J 1 base short, with 11 bases between. Germline V gene sequence: CDR1 SNHLY, CDR2 FYNNEI. The CDR3 has 13 residues. CDR3 protein: CASQRAPNTEAFF. CDR3 DNA sequence: TGTGCCAGCCAGAGGGCCCCGAACACTGAAGCTTTCTTT.

This clone has just one count. This sequence joins TRBV5-6 and TRBJ1-1, with a possible D match to TRBD1 (5 bases). Trimming removed 5 bases from V and 1 base from J, with 12 bases in between. The CDR3 loop spans 14 amino acids. From germline, CDR1 is SGHDT and CDR2 YYEEEE. The chain's CDR3 is CASSYLTENTEAFF. CDR3 coding DNA: TGTGCCAGCAGTTATTTGACAGAGAACACTGAAGCTTTCTTT.

The rearrangement links TRBV6-2 or TRBV6-3 to TRBJ2-1; TRBD2 matches at 13 bases. V shed 4 bases, J shed 4 bases, and the junction held 1 base outside the gene matches. Germline-derived CDR1 and CDR2 are MNHEY and SVGEGT. The CDR3 covers 15 residues. CDR3 sequence: CASSSGLAGYNEQFF. The DNA of the CDR3 is TGTGCCAGCAGTTCGGGACTAGCGGGGTACAATGAGCAGTTCTTC.

The chain carries TRBV3-1 (or the pseudogene TRBV3-2) and TRBJ2-5; TRBD1 is a possible D gene (5 bases). V was clipped by 4 bases and J by 8 bases, with 14 bases between them. This CDR3 region has 13 residues. Germline V gene lookup returns CDR1 LGHDT and CDR2 YNNKEL (reference sequence). CDR3 nucleotide sequence: TGTGCCAGCAGCCGGGGTAATGGGGCAACCCAGTACTTC. This translates into CASSRGNGATQYF.

The J gene is TRBJ2-5, the V gene TRBV14; D is unresolved. The CDR3 is 13 amino acids. Germline CDR1 and CDR2: SGHDN and FVKESK. Trimming removed 0 bases from V and 4 bases from J, with 6 bases in between. In DNA form, the CDR3 reads TGTGCCAGCAGCCAAGAATTGGCAGAGACCCAGTACTTC. It is translated as CASSQELAETQYF.

This sequence joins TRBV9 and TRBJ1-1, with D unclear. Germline V CDR1 and CDR2: SGDLS, YYNGEE. V gave up 4 bases and J gave up 1 base, with 17 bases separating them. The CDR3 is 16 amino acids. The CDR3 loop reads CASSPWPPPSNTEAFF. DNA for the CDR3: TGTGCCAGCAGCCCGTGGCCACCCCCGTCGAACACTGAAGCTTTCTTT.

This sequence joins TRBV2 and TRBJ1-5; a weak D match, TRBD1 (5 bases). The length of the CDR3 is 14 residues. Germline V lookup: CDR1 SNHLY, CDR2 FYNNEI. The V end was cut by 5 bases, the J end by 4 bases, with 12 bases between. The DNA of the CDR3 is TGTGCCAGCAGTTTATCGGGGGGAAATCAGCCCCAGCATTTT. Translated: CASSLSGGNQPQHF.

This rearrangement joins TRBV27 to TRBJ2-5; D may be TRBD1 (6 bases). The CDR3 covers 15 residues. V was pared by 6 bases and J by 3 bases, with 17 bases between. Germline lookup yields CDR1 MNHEY and CDR2 SMNVEV (reference sequence). The CDR3 DNA follows: TGTGCCAGCAGGCTGATGGCAGGGGACAAAGAGACCCAGTACTTC. Protein sequence: CASRLMAGDKETQYF.

This rearrangement joins TRBV2 to TRBJ1-1, with unresolved D. Germline V gene lookup returns CDR1 SNHLY and CDR2 FYNNEI. Trimming stripped 6 bases from V and 0 bases from J, with 11 bases between. The CDR3 has 14 residues. CDR3 amino acids: CASRLGVMNTEAFF. The CDR3 bases are TGTGCCAGCAGACTCGGGGTGATGAACACTGAAGCTTTCTTT.

This clone was seen just once. The rearrangement links TRBV5-1 to TRBJ2-7, with 12 positions matching TRBD2. This CDR3 comprises 18 residues. V lost 4 bases to trimming and J lost 6 bases; unmatched junction nucleotides: 17. CDR1 and CDR2 from the germline V gene are SGHRS and YFSETQ. The CDR3 region has the DNA TGCGCCAGCAGCCTCTCCGTGGGGCTAGCGGGAGGGCCTCCCGAGCAGTACTTC. Its translation: CASSLSVGLAGGPPEQYF. The variable domain in full, with the rest retrieved from reference TRBV5-1 and TRBJ2-7, is KAGVTQTPRYLIKTRGQQVTLSCSPISGHRSVSWYQQTPGQGLQFLFEYFSETQRNKGNFPGRFSGRQFSNSRSEMNVSTLELGDSALYLCASSLSVGLAGGPPEQYFGPGTRLTVT.

The genes are TRBV3-1 (or the pseudogene TRBV3-2) and TRBJ2-3; possibly TRBD1 for D (6 bases). CDR1 and CDR2 from the germline V gene are LGHDT and YNNKEL (reference sequence). The CDR3 consists of 16 residues. Trimming removed 3 bases from V and 1 base from J, with 14 bases in between. Here the CDR3 reads CASSQRLWTGTDTQYF. Written as DNA, the CDR3 is TGTGCCAGCAGCCAGCGCCTGTGGACAGGCACAGATACGCAGTATTTT.

The genes are TRBV2 and TRBJ2-3, with a possible D match to TRBD2 (7 bases). V was clipped by 6 bases and J by 2 bases, with 27 bases between them. CDR1 and CDR2 from the germline V gene are SNHLY and FYNNEI. CDR3 length equals 19 residues. The CDR3: CASSPPSGGGGTPTDTQYF. Written as DNA, the CDR3 is TGTGCCAGCAGCCCGCCCTCTGGGGGCGGGGGTACTCCCACAGATACGCAGTATTTT.